The clone carrying this TCR beta chain appeared many times. From RNA transcripts, TCR beta CDR3 regions were amplified. An initial round of RT-PCR targeting the TCR CDR3 relied on the HTBI primer set. Using its own MiXCR run on the multiplex PCR reads, TCRdb lists one record per CDR3 protein. The sample lists 450,000 to 600,000 distinct CDR3 sequences, less than 15% occurring once. This sample was included in a study of T cells in Graves' hyperthyroidism and ophthalmopathy. Uncontrolled infection, other autoimmune disease, pregnancy or lactation excluded patients. Between the trimmed V and J ends, which lost 2 bases and 7 bases, there was a span of 11 bases. CDR3 length: 13 residues. In germline, CDR1 is MNHNS, CDR2 SASEGT.

The TCR originated in a woman aged 35 to 49 with Graves' hyperthyroidism. This chain joins TRBV6-1 and TRBJ1-1; D call uncertain. Sequenced: blood. The CDR3 DNA sequence: TGTGCCAGCAGTGAATTCGGAGGGAATGAAGCTTTCTTT. Translating gives CASSEFGGNEAFF.